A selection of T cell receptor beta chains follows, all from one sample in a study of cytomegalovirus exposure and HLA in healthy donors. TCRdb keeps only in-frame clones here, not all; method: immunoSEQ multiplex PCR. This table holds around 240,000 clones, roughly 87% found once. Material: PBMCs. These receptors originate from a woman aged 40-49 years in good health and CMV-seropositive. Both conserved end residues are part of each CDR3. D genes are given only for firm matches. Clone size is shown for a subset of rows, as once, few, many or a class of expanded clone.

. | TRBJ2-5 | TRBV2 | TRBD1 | TGTGCCAGCAGTGCCAGGGGGCTGGAGACCCAGTACTTC | CASSARGLETQYF
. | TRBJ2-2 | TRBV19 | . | TGTGCCAGTAGCACCGTGGGGAGCACCGGGGAGCTGTTTTTT | CASSTVGSTGELFF
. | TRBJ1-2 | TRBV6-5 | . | TGTGCCAGCAGTTACCGAATAGAAGATGGCTACACCTTC | CASSYRIEDGYTF
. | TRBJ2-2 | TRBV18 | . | TGTGCCAGCTCTGCAGGGCCGGGCGGGGAGCTGTTTTTT | CASSAGPGGELFF
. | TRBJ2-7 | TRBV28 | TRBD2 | TGTGCCAGCAGTTTAGGGACTAGCGGGAGTTCCGGGTACGAGCAGTACTTC | CASSLGTSGSSGYEQYF
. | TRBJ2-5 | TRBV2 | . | TGTGCCAGCAGTCGGACTGTTCAAGAGACCCAGTACTTC | CASSRTVQETQYF
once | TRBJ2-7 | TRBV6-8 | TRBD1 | TGTGCCAGCAGTTTCCTACGGGACAGGTCTGGCCACACGTCTAGCCGTTACGAGCAGTACTTC | CASSFLRDRSGHTSSRYEQYF
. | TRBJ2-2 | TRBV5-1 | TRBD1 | TGCGCCAGCAGCTTGTGGGGGACAGGGGACACCGGGGAGCTGTTTTTT | CASSLWGTGDTGELFF
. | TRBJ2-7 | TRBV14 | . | TGTGCCAGCAGCCAAGGAGGGTCTCTGGGCTACGAGCAGTACTTC | CASSQGGSLGYEQYF
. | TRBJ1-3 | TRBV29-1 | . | TGCAGCGTTGCTGACAGTGGAAACACCATATATTTT | CSVADSGNTIYF
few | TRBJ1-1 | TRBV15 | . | TGTGCCACCAACAGCTTTATTAGTGTGAGCACTGAAGCTTTCTTT | CATNSFISVSTEAFF
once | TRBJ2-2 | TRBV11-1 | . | TGTGCCAGCCGGGGGACCGCGTCCGGGGAGCTGTTTTTT | CASRGTASGELFF
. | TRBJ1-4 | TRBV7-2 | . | TGTGCCAGCAGCCCCAATGATGGGCAGAGCTATGAAAAACTGTTTTTT | CASSPNDGQSYEKLFF
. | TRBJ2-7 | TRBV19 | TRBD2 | TGTGCCAGACCTGCGACTAGCGGGAAGTACGAGCAGTACTTC | CARPATSGKYEQYF
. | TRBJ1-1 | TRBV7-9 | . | TGTTCCAGCAGCTTACAGGGCACTGAAGCTTTCTTT | CSSSLQGTEAFF
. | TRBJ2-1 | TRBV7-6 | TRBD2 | TGTGCCAGCAGCTCCCGACTAGCGGATAACAATGAGCAGTTCTTC | CASSSRLADNNEQFF
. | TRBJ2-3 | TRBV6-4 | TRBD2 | TGTGCCAGCAATCCTAGCGGCCTTTTGACAGATACGCAGTATTTT | CASNPSGLLTDTQYF
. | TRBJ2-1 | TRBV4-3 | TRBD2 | TGCGCCAGCAGCCAAGTCAAGATAGGCGGGAGGGCGGTCAATGAGCAGTTCTTC | CASSQVKIGGRAVNEQFF
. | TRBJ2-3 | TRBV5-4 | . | TGTGCCAGCAGCCCCGGGACTGGAGATACGCAGTATTTT | CASSPGTGDTQYF
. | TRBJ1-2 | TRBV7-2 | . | TGTGCCAGCAGCTCCTCTCGGAACTATGGCTACACCTTC | CASSSSRNYGYTF
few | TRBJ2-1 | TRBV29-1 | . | TGCAGCGCCGAAAAAGGGGGTCACAATGAGCAGTTCTTC | CSAEKGGHNEQFF
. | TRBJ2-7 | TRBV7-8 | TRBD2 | TGTGCCAGCAGCTTAGGACTAGCGGGAGGGTCCTACGAGCAGTACTTC | CASSLGLAGGSYEQYF
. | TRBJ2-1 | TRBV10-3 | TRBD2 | TGTGCCATCGGGACTAGCGGGGGCTACAATGAGCAGTTCTTC | CAIGTSGGYNEQFF
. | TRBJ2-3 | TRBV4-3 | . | TGCGCCAGCAGCCAAGACGGAGTGGGGGGTAAAGATACGCAGTATTTT | CASSQDGVGGKDTQYF
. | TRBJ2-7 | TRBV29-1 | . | TGCAGCGTAGTAGAGAGAGTGCAGTACTTC | CSVVERVQYF
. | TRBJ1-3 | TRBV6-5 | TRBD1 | TGTGCCAGCAGTTACTCGAGGGGGCAACTAAACACCATATATTTT | CASSYSRGQLNTIYF
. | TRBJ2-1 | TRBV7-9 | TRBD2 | TGTGCCAGCAGCTTGGAACTAGCGGGAGTTAGGAATGAGCAGTTCTTC | CASSLELAGVRNEQFF
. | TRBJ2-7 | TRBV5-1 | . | TGCGCCAGCACTCTGGAGGGCGCGGGCGAGCAGTACTTC | CASTLEGAGEQYF
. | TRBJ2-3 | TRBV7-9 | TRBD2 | TGTGCCAGCAACCCCCAGCGGGGGGGCACAGATACGCAGTATTTT | CASNPQRGGTDTQYF
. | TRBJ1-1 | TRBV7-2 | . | TGTGCCAGCAGCTTTTCAGGATCTACCAACACTGAAGCTTTCTTT | CASSFSGSTNTEAFF
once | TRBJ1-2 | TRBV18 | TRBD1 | TGTGCCAGCTCACCGCAGGACAGGGCGTACTATGGCTACACCTTC | CASSPQDRAYYGYTF
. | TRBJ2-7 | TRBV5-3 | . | TGTGCCAGAAGCTTTACACAGTGGTCCTACGAGCAGTACTTC | CARSFTQWSYEQYF
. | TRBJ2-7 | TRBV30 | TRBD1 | TGTGCCTGGGGGGCCCCGCACCGGGACAGGGGGAACTACGAGCAGTACTTC | CAWGAPHRDRGNYEQYF
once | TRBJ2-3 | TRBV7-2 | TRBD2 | TGTGCCAGCAGCTTGAGTCTAGCGGAGGGCACAGATACGCAGTATTTT | CASSLSLAEGTDTQYF
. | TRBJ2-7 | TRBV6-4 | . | TGTGCCAGCCGCCAGCGCAACTCCTACGAGCAGTACTTC | CASRQRNSYEQYF
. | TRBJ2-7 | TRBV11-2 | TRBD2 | TGTGCCAGCAGCTTAGTGGGCGGGGGAGGCTACGAGCAGTACTTC | CASSLVGGGGYEQYF
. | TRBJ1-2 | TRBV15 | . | TGTGCCACCAGCAGAGATCGAGGCTATGGCTACACCTTC | CATSRDRGYGYTF
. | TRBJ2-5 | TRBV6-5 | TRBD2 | TGTGCCAGCAGTTACGATAGACTAGCGGGGGAAGAGACCCAGTACTTC | CASSYDRLAGEETQYF
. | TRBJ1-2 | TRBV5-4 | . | TGTGCCAGCAGCTTGCCTGGACAGAGCTATGGCTACACCTTC | CASSLPGQSYGYTF
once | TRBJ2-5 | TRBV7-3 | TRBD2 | TGTGCCAGCAGCTCCGGGGGAGGCGGGGGAAAGACCCAGTACTTC | CASSSGGGGGKTQYF
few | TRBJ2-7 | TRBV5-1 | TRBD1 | TGCGCCAGCAGCTTGGGGTCAGGGGGAGTCGACGAGCAGTACTTC | CASSLGSGGVDEQYF
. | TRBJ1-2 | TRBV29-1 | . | TGCAGCCCAGGTAGAATTGACTATGGCTACACCTTC | CSPGRIDYGYTF